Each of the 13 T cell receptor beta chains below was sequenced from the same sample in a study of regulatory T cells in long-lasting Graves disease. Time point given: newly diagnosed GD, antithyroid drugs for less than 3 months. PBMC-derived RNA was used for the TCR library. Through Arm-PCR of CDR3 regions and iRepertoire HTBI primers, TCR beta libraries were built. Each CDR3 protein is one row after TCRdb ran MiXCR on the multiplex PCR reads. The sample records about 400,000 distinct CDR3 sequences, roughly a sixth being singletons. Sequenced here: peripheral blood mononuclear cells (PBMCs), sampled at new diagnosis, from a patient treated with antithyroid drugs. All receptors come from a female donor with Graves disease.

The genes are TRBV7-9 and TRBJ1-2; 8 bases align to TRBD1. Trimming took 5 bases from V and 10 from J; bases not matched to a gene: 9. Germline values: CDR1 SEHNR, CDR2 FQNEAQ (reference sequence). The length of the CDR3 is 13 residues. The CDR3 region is CASSPRDRKPYTF. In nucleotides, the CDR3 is TGTGCCAGCAGCCCCCGGGACAGGAAACCCTACACCTTC.

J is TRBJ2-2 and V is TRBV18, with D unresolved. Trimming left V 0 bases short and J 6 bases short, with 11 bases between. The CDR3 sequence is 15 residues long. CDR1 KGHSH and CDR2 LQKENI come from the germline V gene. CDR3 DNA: TGTGCCAGCTCACCACCGATTGAAGCAGCCGGGGAGCTGTTTTTT. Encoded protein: CASSPPIEAAGELFF.

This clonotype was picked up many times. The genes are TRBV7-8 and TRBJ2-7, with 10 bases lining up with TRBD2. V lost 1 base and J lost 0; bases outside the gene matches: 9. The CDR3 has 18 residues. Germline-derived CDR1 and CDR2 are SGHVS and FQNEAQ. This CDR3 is CASSLGGSGRTTSYEQYF. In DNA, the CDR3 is TGTGCCAGCAGCTTAGGGGGTAGCGGGAGGACGACCTCCTACGAGCAGTACTTC. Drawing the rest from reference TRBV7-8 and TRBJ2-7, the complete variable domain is GAGVSQSPRYKVAKRGQDVALRCDPISGHVSLFWYQQALGQGPEFLTYFQNEAQLDKSGLPSDRFFAERPEGSVSTLKIQRTQQEDSAVYLCASSLGGSGRTTSYEQYFGPGTRLTVT.

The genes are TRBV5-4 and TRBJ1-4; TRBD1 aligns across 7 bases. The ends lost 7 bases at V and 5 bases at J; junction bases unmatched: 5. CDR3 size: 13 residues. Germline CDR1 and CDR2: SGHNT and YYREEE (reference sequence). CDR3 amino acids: CASAEDRNEKLFF. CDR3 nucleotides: TGTGCCAGCGCCGAGGACAGGAATGAAAAACTGTTTTTT.

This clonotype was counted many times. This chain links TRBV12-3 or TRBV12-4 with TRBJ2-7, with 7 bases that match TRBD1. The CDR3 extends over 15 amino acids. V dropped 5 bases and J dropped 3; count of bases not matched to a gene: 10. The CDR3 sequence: CASSLKQGYRYEQYF. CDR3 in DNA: TGTGCCAGCAGTCTAAAACAGGGGTATCGCTACGAGCAGTACTTC.

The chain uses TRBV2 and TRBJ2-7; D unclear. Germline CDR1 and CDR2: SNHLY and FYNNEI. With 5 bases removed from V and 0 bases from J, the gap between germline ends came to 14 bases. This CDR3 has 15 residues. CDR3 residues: CASSLDRRTSYEQYF. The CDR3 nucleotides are TGTGCCAGCAGTTTAGACCGTCGTACCTCCTACGAGCAGTACTTC.

CDR3 sequence reads: CASRSTNEQYF. For the CDR3, the DNA is TGTGCCAGCAGGAGTACTAACGAGCAGTACTTC. The chain is built from TRBV27 and TRBJ2-7; no clear D. Germline V lookup: CDR1 MNHEY, CDR2 SMNVEV (reference sequence). Trimming took off 6 bases at V and 5 bases at J, with 8 bases between the two ends. This CDR3 has 11 amino acids.

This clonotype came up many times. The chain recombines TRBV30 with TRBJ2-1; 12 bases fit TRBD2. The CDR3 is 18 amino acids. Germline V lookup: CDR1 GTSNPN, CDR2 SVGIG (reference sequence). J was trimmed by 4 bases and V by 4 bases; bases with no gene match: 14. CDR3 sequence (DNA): TGTGCCTGGATCTCGGGACTAGCGGGCCGAAAAGGATACAATGAGCAGTTCTTC. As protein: CAWISGLAGRKGYNEQFF.

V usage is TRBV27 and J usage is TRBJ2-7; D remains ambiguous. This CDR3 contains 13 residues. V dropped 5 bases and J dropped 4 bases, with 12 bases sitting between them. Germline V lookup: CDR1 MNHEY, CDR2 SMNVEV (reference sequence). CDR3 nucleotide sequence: TGTGCCAGCAGTAGTCCTAGGTCGTACGAGCAGTACTTC. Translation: CASSSPRSYEQYF.

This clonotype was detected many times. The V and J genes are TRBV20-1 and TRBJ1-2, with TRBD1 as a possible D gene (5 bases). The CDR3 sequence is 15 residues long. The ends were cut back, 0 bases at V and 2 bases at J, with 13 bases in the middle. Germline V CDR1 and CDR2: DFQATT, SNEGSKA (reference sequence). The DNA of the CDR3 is TGCAGTGCTAGAGAAGCTGGGGCAGGGAACTATGGCTACACCTTC. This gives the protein CSAREAGAGNYGYTF.

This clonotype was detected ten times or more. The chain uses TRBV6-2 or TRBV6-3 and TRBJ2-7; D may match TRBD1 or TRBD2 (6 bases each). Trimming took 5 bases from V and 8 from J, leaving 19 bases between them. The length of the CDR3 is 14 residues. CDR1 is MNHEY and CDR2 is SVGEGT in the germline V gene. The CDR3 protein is CASSQPKGGFKQYF. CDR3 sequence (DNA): TGTGCCAGCAGTCAACCAAAGGGGGGCTTCAAGCAGTACTTC.

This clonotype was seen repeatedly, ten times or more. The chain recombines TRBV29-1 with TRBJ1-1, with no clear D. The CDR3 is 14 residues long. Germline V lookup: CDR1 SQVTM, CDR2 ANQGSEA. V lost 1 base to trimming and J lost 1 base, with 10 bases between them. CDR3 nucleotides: TGCAGCGTTGAAGGGGGAAACTGGAACACTGAAGCTTTCTTT. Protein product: CSVEGGNWNTEAFF.

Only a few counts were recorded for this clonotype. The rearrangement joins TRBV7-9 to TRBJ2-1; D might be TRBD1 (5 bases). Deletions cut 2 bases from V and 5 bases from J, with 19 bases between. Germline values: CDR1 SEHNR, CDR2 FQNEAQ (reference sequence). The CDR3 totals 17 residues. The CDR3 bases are TGTGCCAGCAGCTTAATCTGGTCGGGCAAGGGGAACAATGAGCAGTTCTTC. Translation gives CASSLIWSGKGNNEQFF.